This is a list of T cell receptor beta chains from one sample in a study of identical twins. TCRdb re-called the 5' RACE reads with MiXCR, one entry per CDR3 protein. This table holds roughly 230,000 distinct CDR3 sequences, approximately 8.3% found once. Separately, the same data were catalogued under a study of yellow fever vaccine responses in identical twins.

The sample taken for sequencing was CD8+ T cells sorted from blood. Receptor source: a woman in her late teens or twenties in good health. CDR3s include the opening cysteine and the closing phenylalanine or tryptophan. A D gene is named only where the DNA matches it firmly. A clone size is listed for some rows: how often the clone was seen (once, few, many), or a class if it is expanded.

DNA	CDR3	V	J	D	size	length
TGTGCCAGCAGTTTAATGGGATCCTACGAGCAGTACTTC	CASSLMGSYEQYF	TRBV28	TRBJ2-7	NA	few	13
TGTGCCAGCAGTTACCCCACCTTAAGGACAGGCCCGGACTATGGCTACACCTTC	CASSYPTLRTGPDYGYTF	TRBV6-2/TRBV6-3	TRBJ1-2	TRBD1	NA	18
TGTGCCAGCAGCGGACTAGCGGCGATTTACAATGAGCAGTTCTTC	CASSGLAAIYNEQFF	TRBV14	TRBJ2-1	TRBD2	many	15
TGCAGTGCTAGAGGGGACGCCCGGGAGTACGAGCAGTACTTC	CSARGDAREYEQYF	TRBV20-1	TRBJ2-7	NA	few	14
TGTGCCATCAGTGAGCCTCGGGGGCCCCAGCATTTT	CAISEPRGPQHF	TRBV10-3	TRBJ1-5	NA	few	12
TGTGCCAGCAGCCCCTGGGCGGGTCAAGAGACCCAGTACTTC	CASSPWAGQETQYF	TRBV7-9	TRBJ2-5	NA	many	14
TGTGCCAGCAGTTCCCTTGCGGGACCTCGAGAGTTCGTACGGTACAATGAGCAGTTCTTC	CASSSLAGPREFVRYNEQFF	TRBV27	TRBJ2-1	NA	few	20
TGTGCCAGCTGCCAAGATTTCGGCGACCTGAGCACAGATACGCAGTATTTT	CASCQDFGDLSTDTQYF	TRBV3-1	TRBJ2-3	NA	NA	17
TGTGCCAGCAGCCAAGATCCGGCCGGGACAGTGGATAATTCACCCCTCCACTTT	CASSQDPAGTVDNSPLHF	TRBV4-2	TRBJ1-6	TRBD1	many	18
TGCGCCAGCAGCCAAGTCCAGGAGACTGAAGCTTTCTTT	CASSQVQETEAFF	TRBV4-3	TRBJ1-1	NA	few	13
TGTGCCAGTAGTAGGGCAATTAGCTCCTACAATGAGCAGTTCTTC	CASSRAISSYNEQFF	TRBV19	TRBJ2-1	NA	NA	15
TGTGCCAGCAATGGACAGGGGGCTTCCAATGAGCAGTTCTTC	CASNGQGASNEQFF	TRBV18	TRBJ2-1	TRBD1	few	14
TGTGCCAGCAGCCATTTTGATACAGGTGGCGAGCAGTACTTC	CASSHFDTGGEQYF	TRBV27	TRBJ2-7	NA	NA	14
TGCGCCACCAGTGATTCTTTCGTGGGACTCTCACAGTTCTTC	CATSDSFVGLSQFF	TRBV24-1	TRBJ2-1	NA	few	14
TGTGCCAGCAGCTTACTGGGGGCTTTCGAGCAGTACTTC	CASSLLGAFEQYF	TRBV7-9	TRBJ2-7	NA	NA	13
TGTGCCAGCAGGGGACTCGGCACAGATACGCAGTATTTT	CASRGLGTDTQYF	TRBV3-1	TRBJ2-3	NA	few	13
TGCAGTGCTAGAAAGGGACAGGGGTACGAGCAGTACTTC	CSARKGQGYEQYF	TRBV20-1	TRBJ2-7	TRBD1	NA	13
TGCGCCAGCAGTTCTTTACCTTTGACAGATACGCAGTATTTT	CASSSLPLTDTQYF	TRBV5-1	TRBJ2-3	NA	many	14
TGTGCCAGCAGTGACGAGGGACAGGGGTCAGATACGCAGTATTTT	CASSDEGQGSDTQYF	TRBV6-4	TRBJ2-3	TRBD1	many	15
TGTGCCAGCAGCGTTCCTAGCGGGGGTACGAACACCGGGGAGCTGTTTTTT	CASSVPSGGTNTGELFF	TRBV9	TRBJ2-2	TRBD2	NA	17
TGTGCCAGCAGCCAAGATTCGCGGGAGGCCGCCTACGAGCAGTACTTC	CASSQDSREAAYEQYF	TRBV4-2	TRBJ2-7	TRBD2	many	16
TGTGCCAGCAGCTTAATCCAGCGGGGGACCACAGATACGCAGTATTTT	CASSLIQRGTTDTQYF	TRBV7-9	TRBJ2-3	TRBD2	NA	16
TGTGCCATCAGTGGGCCAATAGCGGGAGACTTAGGAGATACGCAGTATTTT	CAISGPIAGDLGDTQYF	TRBV10-3	TRBJ2-3	TRBD2	NA	17
TGTGCCAGCGATCACAGGGGATCTAATGAAAAACTGTTTTTT	CASDHRGSNEKLFF	TRBV7-9	TRBJ1-4	TRBD1	NA	14
TGTGCCAGCAGATTTATTGTTAGTTTCGGGCAGTATGAAGCTTTCTTT	CASRFIVSFGQYEAFF	TRBV28	TRBJ1-1	NA	few	16
TGTGCCAGCAGTTTCCCTTCAGAGGGGGACAATGAGCAGTTCTTC	CASSFPSEGDNEQFF	TRBV12-3/TRBV12-4	TRBJ2-1	NA	many	15
TGTGCCAGCAGTCCCTCCAGCGGGGGGTCCTACGAGCAGTACTTC	CASSPSSGGSYEQYF	TRBV12-3/TRBV12-4	TRBJ2-7	TRBD2	NA	15
TGTGCCAGCAGCTTTAAAGCGTACGGGGTGAACACTGAAGCTTTCTTT	CASSFKAYGVNTEAFF	TRBV7-9	TRBJ1-1	NA	NA	16
TGTGCCAGCAGTTACTTAACGGGTTCCTACAATGAGCAGTTCTTC	CASSYLTGSYNEQFF	TRBV6-5	TRBJ2-1	NA	NA	15
TGTGCCAGCAGCACTACAGGGGCCCATAACTACGAGCAGTACTTC	CASSTTGAHNYEQYF	TRBV7-8	TRBJ2-7	TRBD1	NA	15
TGCGCCAGCAGCCCGGGACAGACCCTGAACGAGCAGTACTTC	CASSPGQTLNEQYF	TRBV5-1	TRBJ2-7	TRBD1	NA	14
TGTGCCAGCAGTTATACCGGGACAGGGAACATTCAGTACTTC	CASSYTGTGNIQYF	TRBV27	TRBJ2-4	TRBD1	NA	14
TGCAGTGCTTACGACCCAGTCTACAATGAGCAGTTCTTC	CSAYDPVYNEQFF	TRBV20-1	TRBJ2-1	NA	NA	13
TGTGCCAGCAGCCAAGCAGTAGCGGGCGCAACCTACAATGAGCAGTTCTTC	CASSQAVAGATYNEQFF	TRBV4-2	TRBJ2-1	TRBD2	NA	17
TGTGCCAGCAGCAACGGGGGGAATACGCAGTATTTT	CASSNGGNTQYF	TRBV7-9	TRBJ2-3	TRBD2	NA	12
TGCGCCAGCAGCCAAGATGGGGTTGCGGGAGTGAACACCGGGGAGCTGTTTTTT	CASSQDGVAGVNTGELFF	TRBV4-3	TRBJ2-2	TRBD2	NA	18
TGCAGTGCTAGAGATCTGAGGTCTGAATGGCAGTACTTC	CSARDLRSEWQYF	TRBV20-1	TRBJ2-7	NA	few	13
TGTGCCAGCAGCCATTCCCAGGCCCCTAGCTCCTACGAGCAGTACTTC	CASSHSQAPSSYEQYF	TRBV7-9	TRBJ2-7	NA	few	16
TGTGCCAGCAGTTCAAGACAGGGTACGTCGTGGGAGCAGTACTTC	CASSSRQGTSWEQYF	TRBV27	TRBJ2-7	TRBD1	few	15
TGTGCCAGCAGTACGGACAGGAGGCAGTACTTC	CASSTDRRQYF	TRBV12-3/TRBV12-4	TRBJ2-7	TRBD1	many	11
TGCGCCAGCAGCTTGGATCCTAGCAATCAGCCCCAGCATTTT	CASSLDPSNQPQHF	TRBV5-1	TRBJ1-5	NA	many	14
TGCAGTGCCAGCATAGGGCAGCCCTATGGCTACACCTTC	CSASIGQPYGYTF	TRBV20-1	TRBJ1-2	NA	few	13
TGCGCCAGCAGCCAAGGAGAGTATCAGCCCCAGCATTTT	CASSQGEYQPQHF	TRBV4-1	TRBJ1-5	NA	NA	13
TGTGCCAGCAGCCCCCCTAGCGGGAGGGAGGGCAATGAGCAGTTCTTC	CASSPPSGREGNEQFF	TRBV7-9	TRBJ2-1	TRBD2	once	16
TGTGCCAGCAGAAAGGGGGCAACAGATACGCAGTATTTT	CASRKGATDTQYF	TRBV7-3	TRBJ2-3	TRBD1	NA	13
TGCAGCGTTGAAGTCTGGGACAAGAACACCGGGGAGCTGTTTTTT	CSVEVWDKNTGELFF	TRBV29-1	TRBJ2-2	NA	few	15
TGCAGCGTTGAAACGGGAGCCGGCGATGAGCAGTTCTTC	CSVETGAGDEQFF	TRBV29-1	TRBJ2-1	NA	many	13
TGTGCCAGCACTGGACAGGGGGTCTACAATGAGCAGTTCTTC	CASTGQGVYNEQFF	TRBV13	TRBJ2-1	TRBD1	few	14
TGTGCCAGCAGCCCACTGGCAGGGGGCAATCAGCCCCAGCATTTT	CASSPLAGGNQPQHF	TRBV7-6	TRBJ1-5	NA	NA	15
TGTGCCAGCAGTTTATCGGCTGACACAGATACGCAGTATTTT	CASSLSADTDTQYF	TRBV27	TRBJ2-3	NA	many	14
TGCGCCAGCAGCCACGACTTCGAGACCCAGTACTTC	CASSHDFETQYF	TRBV5-1	TRBJ2-5	NA	many	12
TGTGCCAGCACTCCCAGTGACAGCTACGAGCAGTACTTC	CASTPSDSYEQYF	TRBV6-6	TRBJ2-7	NA	NA	13
TGCAGCGTTGAAGGGGCACAGAATGGGGCCCACACGCAGTATTTT	CSVEGAQNGAHTQYF	TRBV29-1	TRBJ2-3	NA	few	15